The present entry profiles one TCR beta chain with its context. This sample is part of a study of shared clonotypes between healthy human individuals. At the level of the study: CD4 naive and memory got three plates each, CD8 naive two, CD8 memory one.

TCRdb's copy holds only in-frame clones and misses some; the assay was immunoSEQ multiplex PCR. The data show 550,000 to 850,000 clones, about 74% seen once. This clonotype was sampled from a woman in her 30s in good health. Sequenced input: memory CD4+ T cells sorted from blood. The subset: CD45RA-negative fraction.

CDR3 loop: CASSSGSVYEQYF. Here the CDR3 DNA reads TGTGCCAGCAGTAGTGGTTCCGTTTACGAGCAGTACTTC. This sequence joins TRBV28 and TRBJ2-7; D is unresolved. Trimming cost V 5 bases and J 4 bases, with 12 bases left between them. CDR3 size: 13 residues. In germline, CDR1 is MDHEN, CDR2 SYDVKM. Together with reference TRBV28 and TRBJ2-7, the CDR3 gives the full variable domain: DVKVTQSSRYLVKRTGEKVFLECVQDMDHENMFWYRQDPGLGLRLIYFSYDVKMKEKGDIPEGYSVSREKKERFSLILESASTNQTSMYLCASSSGSVYEQYFGPGTRLTVT.